This T cell receptor (beta chain) was documented in a study of beta chain features in type 1 diabetes (dated by TCRdb to the late 2010s). Looking at the study overall: Mean age, gender distribution, total cell number and subset yield were not different between patients and healthy donors. A total of 107,917,701 sorted cells were examined across all samples, and RNA yield correlated strongly with the number of cells per subset. The study compared TCRB repertoires of sorted circulating CD4+ T cell subsets between recently diagnosed type 1 diabetes patients and matched healthy donors. Regulatory and stem cell-like memory subsets were obtained from only 8 patients and roughly 8 healthy donors, while naive and central memory subsets were obtained from all 30 or so donors. On the study overall, not on this receptor specifically: Patients with type 1 diabetes made fewer insertions and deleted more nucleotides at VDJ recombination sites, implying thymic rearrangement abnormalities. Because cDNA was sequenced instead of genomic DNA, highly expressing activated cells could be over-represented, though the groups showed no difference in activation or CD3 levels. Shorter templates might have been favored by PCR, but patient and control samples were amplified and corrected together, so both groups would have been affected equally by any skew. Because small numbers of individuals were included in the HLA sub-analyses, any influence of HLA type on TCRB rearrangement was left unresolved. Naive, central memory and regulatory TCRB repertoires appeared to be more similar among patients than among healthy donors. Type 1 diabetes patients showed a moderate but significant shortening of TCRB CDR3 length in all four CD4+ subsets.

Details on this clone: What this receptor recognizes is not known. No much larger clonotype is one base removed from it; base qualities were not supplied.

Trimming costs V 3 bases and J 1 base, and their ends lie 8 bases apart. According to the germline V gene, CDR1 reads MGHDK and CDR2 reads SYGVNS. From its cysteine to its phenylalanine, the CDR3 spans 14 amino acids. Only the CDR3 part of the read is kept: 42 bases, read in frame from the first base. A single peripheral blood draw of around 0.11 L on average was collected from each donor into heparinised tubes. A BD FACSAria II was used to sort naive, central memory, regulatory and stem cell-like memory CD4+ T cells with a panel that included CD45RO, CCR7, CD25, CD127, CD95 and CD27. All sorted populations exceeded 95% purity. PBMCs were isolated right away by Lymphoprep density gradient centrifugation and were stained directly, without culture. Samples were stained and sorted in pairs, with one healthy donor and one patient per experiment, so that batch effects were minimized. All of the isolated RNA was reverse transcribed with the High Capacity cDNA Reverse Transcription Kit, so expressed TCRB transcripts were sequenced. Deep immunoSEQ sequencing was performed on naive, central memory and regulatory T cell samples, with an average of roughly 4 million total reads per sample. Sorted cells were lysed in RLT buffer, and RNA was extracted using DNase-treated RNeasy Micro or Mini kits according to cell number. To prevent cross-contamination, each cell subset was processed individually, whereas patient and healthy donor samples were processed jointly. The immunoSEQ multiplex PCR was used to amplify TCRB sequences from cDNA, yielding 87-bp fragments that span the CDR3 region. The amplicons were sequenced using the Illumina HiSeq platform. As for the original processing: PCR bias was corrected computationally using synthetic template baselines, and reads within Hamming distance 2 were collapsed, with unmergeable singletons discarded. Reads were aligned against IMGT to assign V, D and J genes, CDR3 length and insertions or deletions at six rearrangement sites. Clonotype counts were normalized to sorted cell number within each subset before computing true diversity and Gini coefficients with the tcR R package. Repertoire sharing was quantified using the overlap coefficient calculated on TCRB nucleotide sequences. TCRdb stores this immuneACCESS table with in-frame sequences only. Part of the clones is absent; in the studies checked, under half of the shortfall reflects unresolved V genes, and no reason is known for the rest. That table furnishes V, J and clone size, whereas the DNA furnished D and trimming. Within this sample are 95,000 to 110,000 clones, with roughly 28% of them counted one time only. The ten largest make up 0.5% to 0.55% of the sample.

The receptor was isolated from a woman aged 18-29 years with type 1 diabetes. The sequence is built from TRBV25-1 and TRBJ2-3; the D gene is not confidently resolved. The material sequenced was central memory CD4+ T cells from blood. The CDR3 corresponds to CASSDAAGTDTQYF. The nucleotide sequence reads TGTGCCAGCAGTGATGCGGCGGGCACAGATACGCAGTATTTT.